This is a list of T cell receptor beta chains from one sample in a study of a mutant IDH1 vaccine in newly diagnosed glioma. Only in-frame clones appear in the TCRdb table, and some are missing; sequencing was by immunoSEQ multiplex PCR. The sample shows 30,000 to 40,000 clones, approximately 78% of them seen only once. The specimen was PBMCs, collected from a glioma patient treated with radiotherapy, temozolomide or both. The receptors were gathered from a man in his forties or fifties with glioma. Some clones in this sample may be carry-over from other donors' samples. CDR3s include the opening cysteine and the closing phenylalanine or tryptophan. D genes are given only for firm matches. Rows give clone size only sometimes, using once, few, many, or a class for an expanded clone.

clone_size: few; j_call: TRBJ1-1; d_call: TRBD1; v_call: TRBV5-1; cdr3_aa: CASSFSGGLNTEAFF; cdr3_nt: TGCGCCAGCAGCTTCTCAGGGGGACTGAACACTGAAGCTTTCTTT
clone_size: NA; j_call: TRBJ1-3; d_call: NA; v_call: TRBV29-1; cdr3_aa: CSVVQGNTIYF; cdr3_nt: TGCAGCGTCGTACAAGGAAACACCATATATTTT
clone_size: NA; j_call: TRBJ1-2; d_call: NA; v_call: TRBV7-6; cdr3_aa: CASSSTRAHAGYTF; cdr3_nt: TGTGCCAGCAGCTCTACCAGAGCGCATGCGGGCTACACCTTC
clone_size: NA; j_call: TRBJ2-7; d_call: NA; v_call: TRBV28; cdr3_aa: CASSRFYEQYF; cdr3_nt: TGTGCCAGCAGCCGATTTTACGAGCAGTACTTC
clone_size: NA; j_call: TRBJ1-1; d_call: TRBD1; v_call: TRBV6-4; cdr3_aa: CASSDTGTGPPAFF; cdr3_nt: TGTGCCAGCAGCGACACCGGGACAGGGCCCCCGGCTTTCTTT
clone_size: NA; j_call: TRBJ2-3; d_call: NA; v_call: TRBV10-2; cdr3_aa: CASLYDTQYF; cdr3_nt: TGCGCCAGCCTCTATGATACGCAGTATTTT
clone_size: NA; j_call: TRBJ2-1; d_call: NA; v_call: TRBV5-1; cdr3_aa: CASSLPAGQYNEQFF; cdr3_nt: TGCGCCAGCAGCTTGCCTGCGGGACAGTACAATGAGCAGTTCTTC
clone_size: once; j_call: TRBJ2-2; d_call: TRBD1; v_call: TRBV19; cdr3_aa: CATEQGADTGELFF; cdr3_nt: TGTGCCACCGAACAGGGGGCGGACACCGGGGAGCTGTTTTTT
clone_size: NA; j_call: TRBJ1-3; d_call: NA; v_call: TRBV5-1; cdr3_aa: CASSLGSTGSFSGNTIYF; cdr3_nt: TGCGCCAGCAGCTTGGGTTCGACAGGTTCGTTCTCTGGAAACACCATATATTTT
clone_size: NA; j_call: TRBJ1-1; d_call: TRBD1; v_call: TRBV14; cdr3_aa: CASSHLAGTGGMNTEAFF; cdr3_nt: TGTGCCAGCAGTCATTTAGCTGGGACAGGGGGGATGAACACTGAAGCTTTCTTT
clone_size: NA; j_call: TRBJ1-2; d_call: NA; v_call: TRBV5-8; cdr3_aa: CASSPGISNYGYTF; cdr3_nt: TGTGCCAGCAGCCCAGGGATCTCTAACTATGGCTACACCTTC
clone_size: few; j_call: TRBJ2-1; d_call: TRBD2; v_call: TRBV19; cdr3_aa: CASSTGLAGLEQFF; cdr3_nt: TGTGCCAGTAGTACGGGACTAGCGGGGCTGGAGCAGTTCTTC
clone_size: few; j_call: TRBJ1-2; d_call: NA; v_call: TRBV7-9; cdr3_aa: CASSLLESGSYGYTF; cdr3_nt: TGTGCCAGCAGCTTGTTGGAATCGGGGTCGTATGGCTACACCTTC
clone_size: once; j_call: TRBJ2-7; d_call: NA; v_call: TRBV10-3; cdr3_aa: CAISDGYEQYF; cdr3_nt: TGTGCCATCAGTGACGGGTACGAGCAGTACTTC
clone_size: NA; j_call: TRBJ1-2; d_call: NA; v_call: TRBV6-1; cdr3_aa: CASSEGPSENYGYTF; cdr3_nt: TGTGCCAGCAGTGAAGGGCCCTCGGAGAACTATGGCTACACCTTC
clone_size: NA; j_call: TRBJ2-2; d_call: NA; v_call: TRBV10-3; cdr3_aa: CAISTYGWTGELFF; cdr3_nt: TGTGCCATCAGTACTTACGGGTGGACCGGGGAGCTGTTTTTT
clone_size: NA; j_call: TRBJ1-2; d_call: TRBD1; v_call: TRBV7-9; cdr3_aa: CASSSLDRRYGYTF; cdr3_nt: TGTGCCAGCAGCTCCCTGGACAGGCGCTATGGCTACACCTTC
clone_size: NA; j_call: TRBJ2-5; d_call: NA; v_call: TRBV10-2; cdr3_aa: CASSARGKETQYF; cdr3_nt: TGCGCCAGCAGTGCTCGGGGTAAAGAGACCCAGTACTTC
clone_size: once; j_call: TRBJ1-1; d_call: NA; v_call: TRBV6-5; cdr3_aa: CASSYSWRRDTEAFF; cdr3_nt: TGTGCCAGCAGTTACTCGTGGAGGAGGGACACTGAAGCTTTCTTT
clone_size: NA; j_call: TRBJ2-1; d_call: TRBD2; v_call: TRBV27; cdr3_aa: CASSSPSSGGSYNEQFF; cdr3_nt: TGTGCCAGCAGTTCTCCAAGTAGCGGGGGATCTTACAATGAGCAGTTCTTC
clone_size: few; j_call: TRBJ1-6; d_call: NA; v_call: TRBV6-5; cdr3_aa: CASGESPLHF; cdr3_nt: TGTGCCAGCGGGGAATCGCCCCTCCACTTT
clone_size: NA; j_call: TRBJ1-4; d_call: NA; v_call: TRBV7-9; cdr3_aa: CASSPGTSTGVEKLFF; cdr3_nt: TGTGCCAGCAGCCCCGGGACATCCACTGGGGTTGAAAAACTGTTTTTT
clone_size: NA; j_call: TRBJ1-1; d_call: TRBD1; v_call: TRBV7-9; cdr3_aa: CASFEADRETEAFF; cdr3_nt: TGTGCCAGTTTCGAAGCGGACAGGGAAACTGAAGCTTTCTTT
clone_size: few; j_call: TRBJ1-5; d_call: NA; v_call: TRBV5-8; cdr3_aa: CASSSPRGTGQPQHF; cdr3_nt: TGTGCCAGCAGCTCGCCCAGGGGAACGGGTCAGCCCCAGCATTTT
clone_size: NA; j_call: TRBJ2-7; d_call: NA; v_call: TRBV5-4; cdr3_aa: CASSLASGSYEQYF; cdr3_nt: TGTGCCAGCAGCTTGGCGTCCGGATCCTACGAGCAGTACTTC
clone_size: NA; j_call: TRBJ1-6; d_call: TRBD1; v_call: TRBV6-4; cdr3_aa: CASSGQGVGSYNSPLHF; cdr3_nt: TGTGCCAGCAGTGGACAGGGGGTAGGGTCCTATAATTCACCCCTCCACTTT
clone_size: NA; j_call: TRBJ2-3; d_call: NA; v_call: TRBV7-9; cdr3_aa: CASSLAGGTKDTQYF; cdr3_nt: TGTGCCAGCAGCTTAGCAGGCGGGACAAAAGATACGCAGTATTTT
clone_size: few; j_call: TRBJ1-2; d_call: NA; v_call: TRBV5-6; cdr3_aa: CASRLGGLGYGYTF; cdr3_nt: TGTGCCAGCCGCCTGGGGGGGCTCGGCTATGGCTACACCTTC
clone_size: NA; j_call: TRBJ2-6; d_call: NA; v_call: TRBV29-1; cdr3_aa: CSVGVGDGANVLTF; cdr3_nt: TGCAGCGTTGGTGTGGGGGACGGGGCCAACGTCCTGACTTTC
clone_size: NA; j_call: TRBJ1-6; d_call: NA; v_call: TRBV7-9; cdr3_aa: CASSFPDYSPLHF; cdr3_nt: TGTGCCAGCAGCTTCCCGGACTATTCACCCCTCCACTTT
clone_size: few; j_call: TRBJ1-2; d_call: NA; v_call: TRBV7-2; cdr3_aa: CASSLEWTDYGYTF; cdr3_nt: TGTGCCAGCAGCTTAGAGTGGACGGATTATGGCTACACCTTC
clone_size: once; j_call: TRBJ1-2; d_call: TRBD1; v_call: TRBV5-1; cdr3_aa: CASRPRDRDHLVGQKSGYTF; cdr3_nt: TGCGCCAGCCGCCCCCGCGACAGGGACCATTTAGTCGGTCAAAAGAGCGGCTACACCTTC
clone_size: NA; j_call: TRBJ1-4; d_call: NA; v_call: TRBV6-4; cdr3_aa: CASSPGTATNEKLFF; cdr3_nt: TGTGCCAGCAGCCCAGGGACGGCGACTAATGAAAAACTGTTTTTT
clone_size: NA; j_call: TRBJ2-2; d_call: NA; v_call: TRBV9; cdr3_aa: CASSVTGSSPTGELFF; cdr3_nt: TGTGCCAGCAGCGTAACGGGAAGTAGTCCCACCGGGGAGCTGTTTTTT
clone_size: NA; j_call: TRBJ1-1; d_call: NA; v_call: TRBV6-1; cdr3_aa: CASSEGAGVRNTEAFF; cdr3_nt: TGTGCCAGCAGTGAAGGGGCAGGGGTAAGGAACACTGAAGCTTTCTTT
clone_size: NA; j_call: TRBJ1-2; d_call: NA; v_call: TRBV4-1; cdr3_aa: CASSQEGGFNYGYTF; cdr3_nt: TGCGCCAGCAGCCAAGAGGGAGGCTTTAACTATGGCTACACCTTC
clone_size: NA; j_call: TRBJ1-1; d_call: TRBD1; v_call: TRBV7-9; cdr3_aa: CASSPRTGVTEAFF; cdr3_nt: TGTGCCAGCAGCCCCCGGACAGGGGTCACTGAAGCTTTCTTT
clone_size: NA; j_call: TRBJ1-1; d_call: NA; v_call: TRBV9; cdr3_aa: CASSVIWNTEAFF; cdr3_nt: TGTGCCAGCAGCGTCATATGGAACACTGAAGCTTTCTTT
clone_size: NA; j_call: TRBJ1-2; d_call: NA; v_call: TRBV4-1; cdr3_aa: CASSPSGLYGYTF; cdr3_nt: TGCGCCAGCAGCCCTTCGGGACTCTATGGCTACACCTTC
clone_size: NA; j_call: TRBJ1-4; d_call: TRBD1; v_call: TRBV7-9; cdr3_aa: CASSYDRGEEKLFF; cdr3_nt: TGTGCCAGCAGTTACGACAGGGGCGAGGAAAAACTGTTTTTT
clone_size: NA; j_call: TRBJ1-5; d_call: NA; v_call: TRBV30; cdr3_aa: CAWSSGLNSNQPQHF; cdr3_nt: TGTGCCTGGAGTTCCGGACTAAATAGCAATCAGCCCCAGCATTTT
clone_size: NA; j_call: TRBJ1-3; d_call: NA; v_call: TRBV10-2; cdr3_aa: CASSEGRGSGNTIYF; cdr3_nt: TGCGCCAGCAGTGAGGGCAGGGGCTCTGGAAACACCATATATTTT
clone_size: NA; j_call: TRBJ2-5; d_call: TRBD1; v_call: TRBV5-1; cdr3_aa: CASSAAGGGVGETQYF; cdr3_nt: TGCGCCAGCAGCGCCGCAGGGGGCGGGGTAGGAGAGACCCAGTACTTC
clone_size: NA; j_call: TRBJ1-3; d_call: TRBD1; v_call: TRBV30; cdr3_aa: CAWSVYIRGSGNTIYF; cdr3_nt: TGTGCCTGGAGTGTCTATATCAGGGGGAGCGGAAACACCATATATTTT
clone_size: NA; j_call: TRBJ1-1; d_call: TRBD1; v_call: TRBV14; cdr3_aa: CASSLRWFGTGDKLNTEAFF; cdr3_nt: TGTGCCAGCAGCCTCAGGTGGTTCGGGACAGGGGATAAACTGAACACTGAAGCTTTCTTT
clone_size: NA; j_call: TRBJ2-7; d_call: TRBD2; v_call: TRBV19; cdr3_aa: CASSTRGGSYEQYF; cdr3_nt: TGTGCCAGTAGTACGCGGGGGGGCTCCTACGAGCAGTACTTC
clone_size: few; j_call: TRBJ2-5; d_call: NA; v_call: TRBV7-9; cdr3_aa: CASSPKGPETQYF; cdr3_nt: TGTGCCAGCAGCCCCAAGGGCCCAGAGACCCAGTACTTC
clone_size: NA; j_call: TRBJ1-1; d_call: NA; v_call: TRBV19; cdr3_aa: CATRDYTEAFF; cdr3_nt: TGTGCCACCAGGGATTACACTGAAGCTTTCTTT
clone_size: NA; j_call: TRBJ2-2; d_call: NA; v_call: TRBV6-5; cdr3_aa: CASSYSTNTGELFF; cdr3_nt: TGTGCCAGCAGTTACTCCACTAACACCGGGGAGCTGTTTTTT
clone_size: NA; j_call: TRBJ1-2; d_call: TRBD1; v_call: TRBV4-2; cdr3_aa: CASSQAWQGADGYTF; cdr3_nt: TGTGCCAGCAGCCAAGCCTGGCAGGGGGCCGACGGCTACACCTTC
clone_size: NA; j_call: TRBJ2-7; d_call: NA; v_call: TRBV18; cdr3_aa: CASSFVGQGPLEQYF; cdr3_nt: TGTGCCAGCTCGTTCGTTGGTCAAGGACCTCTCGAGCAGTACTTC
clone_size: NA; j_call: TRBJ2-1; d_call: NA; v_call: TRBV5-1; cdr3_aa: CASSLVARGGGEQFF; cdr3_nt: TGCGCCAGCAGCTTGGTCGCGAGGGGGGGTGGGGAACAGTTCTTC
clone_size: NA; j_call: TRBJ2-7; d_call: NA; v_call: TRBV2; cdr3_aa: CASSELSYEQYF; cdr3_nt: TGTGCCAGCAGTGAATTGAGCTACGAGCAGTACTTC
clone_size: NA; j_call: TRBJ1-6; d_call: NA; v_call: TRBV6-6; cdr3_aa: CASSRGGGYNSPLHF; cdr3_nt: TGTGCCAGCAGTAGGGGCGGGGGGTATAATTCACCCCTCCACTTT